This is a list of T cell receptor beta chains from one sample in a study of blood T cells in healthy people across ages. TCRdb processed the 5' RACE reads anew with MiXCR; each CDR3 protein has one entry. The sample holds about 1.7 million distinct CDR3 sequences, about 30% seen once. Material: blood. These TCRs come from a woman aged 25 to 39 in good health. CDR3s include the opening cysteine and the closing phenylalanine or tryptophan. The D gene is left open where the match is weak. For some rows the clone size is stated as once, few or many, or as a class when expanded; others skip it.

clone_size: few
j_call: TRBJ2-1
v_call: TRBV12-3/TRBV12-4
d_call: TRBD2
cdr3_nt: TGTGCCAGCAGGACTAGCGGGAAGGGTTTCGGTGAGCAGTTCTTC
cdr3_aa: CASRTSGKGFGEQFF

clone_size: NA
j_call: TRBJ2-3
v_call: TRBV6-4
d_call: NA
cdr3_nt: TGTGCCAGCAGTGACTCGGACAGCACAGATACGCAGTATTTT
cdr3_aa: CASSDSDSTDTQYF

clone_size: NA
j_call: TRBJ1-2
v_call: TRBV5-1
d_call: TRBD1
cdr3_nt: TGCGCCAGCAGCTACGGGACAGGGAGAGACGGTGGCGGCTACACCTTC
cdr3_aa: CASSYGTGRDGGGYTF

clone_size: NA
j_call: TRBJ1-1
v_call: TRBV10-3
d_call: NA
cdr3_nt: TGTGCCATCAGTGGCAGGGAAACTGAAGCTTTCTTT
cdr3_aa: CAISGRETEAFF

clone_size: NA
j_call: TRBJ2-5
v_call: TRBV7-2
d_call: NA
cdr3_nt: TGTGCCAGCAGCCTAAGCGAGGACAGGATTCCTCGGGAGCAGTACTTC
cdr3_aa: CASSLSEDRIPREQYF

clone_size: NA
j_call: TRBJ2-5
v_call: TRBV11-1
d_call: NA
cdr3_nt: TGTGCCAGTAGCGACAGAAGCCCCCGGGGGCATGAGGAGACCCAGTACTTC
cdr3_aa: CASSDRSPRGHEETQYF

clone_size: many
j_call: TRBJ2-4
v_call: TRBV5-1
d_call: NA
cdr3_nt: TGCGCCAGCAGCCCCGAAAACCGGGACAAAAACATTCAGTACTTC
cdr3_aa: CASSPENRDKNIQYF

clone_size: NA
j_call: TRBJ1-1
v_call: TRBV5-1
d_call: NA
cdr3_nt: TGCGCCAGCAGCGTGGAGGGAGGCGGCGAAGCTTTCTTT
cdr3_aa: CASSVEGGGEAFF

clone_size: few
j_call: TRBJ1-1
v_call: TRBV20-1
d_call: NA
cdr3_nt: TGCAGTGCCCGACTACAGGGAGGTGACACTGAAGCTTTCTTT
cdr3_aa: CSARLQGGDTEAFF

clone_size: NA
j_call: TRBJ2-3
v_call: TRBV12-5
d_call: TRBD2
cdr3_nt: TGTGCCAGTGGTTTAATTCTAGCGGGGACAGATACGCAGTATTTT
cdr3_aa: CASGLILAGTDTQYF

clone_size: few
j_call: TRBJ1-4
v_call: TRBV7-6
d_call: TRBD1
cdr3_nt: TGTGCCAGCGGGACAGGGCCTAATGAGAAACTGTTTTTT
cdr3_aa: CASGTGPNEKLFF

clone_size: NA
j_call: TRBJ2-7
v_call: TRBV7-2
d_call: TRBD1
cdr3_nt: TGTGCCAGCAGTCCCCGGGACAGGGGAAGTCGTTACGAGCAGTACTTC
cdr3_aa: CASSPRDRGSRYEQYF

clone_size: NA
j_call: TRBJ1-2
v_call: TRBV7-3
d_call: NA
cdr3_nt: TGTGCCAGCAGCTCCCGGGACACAGAAGGGGTGTATGGCTACACCTTC
cdr3_aa: CASSSRDTEGVYGYTF

clone_size: NA
j_call: TRBJ2-3
v_call: TRBV2
d_call: NA
cdr3_nt: TGTGCCAGCAGGAGGGCCCCCACAGATACGCAGTATTTT
cdr3_aa: CASRRAPTDTQYF

clone_size: few
j_call: TRBJ2-1
v_call: TRBV30
d_call: TRBD2
cdr3_nt: TGTGCCTTCAATAGCGGGGCTTCTTCCTACAATGAGCAGTTCTTC
cdr3_aa: CAFNSGASSYNEQFF

clone_size: many
j_call: TRBJ2-3
v_call: TRBV4-1
d_call: NA
cdr3_nt: TGCGCCAGCAGCCACGGGGAGGGGGGGTCTCGCACAGATACGCAGTATTTT
cdr3_aa: CASSHGEGGSRTDTQYF

clone_size: NA
j_call: TRBJ2-4
v_call: TRBV28
d_call: NA
cdr3_nt: TGTGCCAGCAGTTTGGATCTAGCCAAAAACATTCGGTACTTC
cdr3_aa: CASSLDLAKNIRYF

clone_size: few
j_call: TRBJ2-5
v_call: TRBV28
d_call: TRBD1
cdr3_nt: TGTGCCAGCAGTTTCCCACCCCCCGGGACAGGGTACCGAGAGACCCAGTACTTC
cdr3_aa: CASSFPPPGTGYRETQYF

clone_size: few
j_call: TRBJ2-1
v_call: TRBV20-1
d_call: TRBD2
cdr3_nt: TGCAGTGCTATGGGACTAGCGGATCACAATGAGCAGTTCTTC
cdr3_aa: CSAMGLADHNEQFF

clone_size: NA
j_call: TRBJ1-2
v_call: TRBV20-1
d_call: TRBD1
cdr3_nt: TGCAGTGCTAGGAGCCGCGCAGGGACAGGAGGCTATGGCTACACCTTC
cdr3_aa: CSARSRAGTGGYGYTF

clone_size: NA
j_call: TRBJ1-4
v_call: TRBV2
d_call: TRBD1
cdr3_nt: TGTGCCAGCAGTGAAGGGCGACAGGGGGACAGGAATGAAAAACTGTTTTTT
cdr3_aa: CASSEGRQGDRNEKLFF

clone_size: few
j_call: TRBJ2-6
v_call: TRBV15
d_call: NA
cdr3_nt: TGTGCCACCAGCCCCCGGGACGGGGTAGCTGGGGCCAACGTCCTGACTTTC
cdr3_aa: CATSPRDGVAGANVLTF

clone_size: many
j_call: TRBJ2-1
v_call: TRBV10-3
d_call: NA
cdr3_nt: TGTGCCATCAGTGAGTCGACCGGACCTCCCTACAATGAGCAGTTCTTC
cdr3_aa: CAISESTGPPYNEQFF

clone_size: few
j_call: TRBJ2-1
v_call: TRBV7-2
d_call: TRBD2
cdr3_nt: TGTGCCAGCAGCTTCCGGACTAGCGGACACTACAATGAGCAGTTCTTC
cdr3_aa: CASSFRTSGHYNEQFF

clone_size: NA
j_call: TRBJ2-3
v_call: TRBV5-6
d_call: NA
cdr3_nt: TGTGCCAGCAGCTCTGCTAGCGACACAGATACGCAGTATTTT
cdr3_aa: CASSSASDTDTQYF

clone_size: NA
j_call: TRBJ2-7
v_call: TRBV19
d_call: TRBD1
cdr3_nt: TGTGCCAGTAGCGACAGGGGGGTGCCCTACGAGCAGTACTTC
cdr3_aa: CASSDRGVPYEQYF

clone_size: NA
j_call: TRBJ2-3
v_call: TRBV7-2
d_call: NA
cdr3_nt: TGTGCCAGCAGCCCCCCCGCGCGCGGGCCTCTCACAGATACGCAGTATTTT
cdr3_aa: CASSPPARGPLTDTQYF

clone_size: NA
j_call: TRBJ2-1
v_call: TRBV27
d_call: TRBD2
cdr3_nt: TGTGCCGGCTCTGGGGGGGAAAGGGGTCGGTTGGGGCAGTTCTTC
cdr3_aa: CAGSGGERGRLGQFF

clone_size: few
j_call: TRBJ2-3
v_call: TRBV28
d_call: NA
cdr3_nt: TGTGCCAGCAGTTTAGGAGGTTGGGGCGATACGCAGTATTTT
cdr3_aa: CASSLGGWGDTQYF

clone_size: few
j_call: TRBJ2-5
v_call: TRBV7-9
d_call: TRBD1
cdr3_nt: TGTGCCAGCAGCGCGGGACAGGGAGTGGCCTCCGGGATGGGGGAGACCCAGTACTTC
cdr3_aa: CASSAGQGVASGMGETQYF

clone_size: few
j_call: TRBJ2-3
v_call: TRBV5-1
d_call: NA
cdr3_nt: TGCGCCAGCTCTGGACTACCTGGCCTAACAGATACGCAGTATTTT
cdr3_aa: CASSGLPGLTDTQYF

clone_size: few
j_call: TRBJ1-1
v_call: TRBV7-9
d_call: NA
cdr3_nt: TGTGCCAGCAGCACGGGCCGTGTGAACACTGAAGCTTTCTTT
cdr3_aa: CASSTGRVNTEAFF

clone_size: NA
j_call: TRBJ2-4
v_call: TRBV20-1
d_call: NA
cdr3_nt: TGCAGTGCTAGAGGGTCTACTTGGGATGAGCAGTACTTC
cdr3_aa: CSARGSTWDEQYF

clone_size: NA
j_call: TRBJ1-5
v_call: TRBV2
d_call: NA
cdr3_nt: TGTGCCAGCAGTGTTGGGCGGCAAAATCAGCCCCAGCATTTT
cdr3_aa: CASSVGRQNQPQHF

clone_size: many
j_call: TRBJ1-6
v_call: TRBV18
d_call: NA
cdr3_nt: TGTGCCAGCTCACCAGGGCCCAATTCACCCCTCCACTTT
cdr3_aa: CASSPGPNSPLHF

clone_size: NA
j_call: TRBJ1-2
v_call: TRBV10-3
d_call: TRBD1
cdr3_nt: TGTGCCATCAGTGGTTCGGGGGGACAGGGGAAAACTGGCTACACCTTC
cdr3_aa: CAISGSGGQGKTGYTF

clone_size: few
j_call: TRBJ2-1
v_call: TRBV6-6
d_call: TRBD2
cdr3_nt: TGTGCCAGCAGCCCGGAGGTAGCGGGCTCCAATGAGCGGTTCTTC
cdr3_aa: CASSPEVAGSNERFF

clone_size: NA
j_call: TRBJ1-2
v_call: TRBV6-2/TRBV6-3
d_call: NA
cdr3_nt: TGTGCCAGCAGCTCCGACTGGGGAAGGTTTGGCTACACCTTC
cdr3_aa: CASSSDWGRFGYTF

clone_size: once
j_call: TRBJ2-1
v_call: TRBV15
d_call: NA
cdr3_nt: TGTGCCACCAGCAGAGCACGGAATGAGCAGTTCTTC
cdr3_aa: CATSRARNEQFF

clone_size: many
j_call: TRBJ1-1
v_call: TRBV5-1
d_call: NA
cdr3_nt: TGCGCCAGCAGCTGGACAGAAAACACTGAAGCTTTCTTT
cdr3_aa: CASSWTENTEAFF

clone_size: few
j_call: TRBJ2-3
v_call: TRBV12-3/TRBV12-4
d_call: TRBD2
cdr3_nt: TGTGCCACCCAGCCGCCTAGCGGGGGATATAGCACAGATACGCAGTATTTT
cdr3_aa: CATQPPSGGYSTDTQYF

clone_size: NA
j_call: TRBJ1-2
v_call: TRBV6-4
d_call: NA
cdr3_nt: TGTGCCAGCAGTGCGGGGGGAATCGGCTATGGCTACACCTTC
cdr3_aa: CASSAGGIGYGYTF

clone_size: NA
j_call: TRBJ1-5
v_call: TRBV18
d_call: TRBD1
cdr3_nt: TGTGCCAGCTCATCTAACCGACAGGGGGACCAGCCCCAGCATTTT
cdr3_aa: CASSSNRQGDQPQHF

clone_size: NA
j_call: TRBJ2-7
v_call: TRBV4-3
d_call: NA
cdr3_nt: TGCGTCAGCAGCCCAACGGGGGCCTTGAATTCCTACGAGCAGTACTTC
cdr3_aa: CVSSPTGALNSYEQYF

clone_size: NA
j_call: TRBJ2-2
v_call: TRBV20-1
d_call: TRBD2
cdr3_nt: TGCAGTGCTAGAGAAAGTGGACTAGCGGGAGTTACCGGGGAGCTGTTTTTT
cdr3_aa: CSARESGLAGVTGELFF

clone_size: NA
j_call: TRBJ1-1
v_call: TRBV29-1
d_call: NA
cdr3_nt: TGCAGCGTTGAAACCTCGGTGAACACTGAAGCTTTCTTT
cdr3_aa: CSVETSVNTEAFF

clone_size: NA
j_call: TRBJ1-4
v_call: TRBV2
d_call: NA
cdr3_nt: TGTGCCAGCCATAGCCTTAGGAATGAAAAACTGTTTTTT
cdr3_aa: CASHSLRNEKLFF